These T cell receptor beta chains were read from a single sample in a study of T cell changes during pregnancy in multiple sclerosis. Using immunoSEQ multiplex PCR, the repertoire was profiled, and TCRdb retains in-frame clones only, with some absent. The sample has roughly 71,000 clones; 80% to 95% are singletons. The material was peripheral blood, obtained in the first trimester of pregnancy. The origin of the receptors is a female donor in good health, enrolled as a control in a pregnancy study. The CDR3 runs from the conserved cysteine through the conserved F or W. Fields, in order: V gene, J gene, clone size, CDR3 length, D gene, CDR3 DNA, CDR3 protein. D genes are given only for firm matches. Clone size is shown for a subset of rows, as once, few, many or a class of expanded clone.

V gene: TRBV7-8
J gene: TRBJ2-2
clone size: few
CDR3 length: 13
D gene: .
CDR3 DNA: TGTGCCAGCAGCCCCATTTCCCCCGGGGAGCTGTTTTTT
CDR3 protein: CASSPISPGELFF

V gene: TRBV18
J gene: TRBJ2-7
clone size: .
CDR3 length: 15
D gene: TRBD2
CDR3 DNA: TGTGCCAGCTCCCTTATAGCGGGAGGGAAAGACGAGCAGTACTTC
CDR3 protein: CASSLIAGGKDEQYF

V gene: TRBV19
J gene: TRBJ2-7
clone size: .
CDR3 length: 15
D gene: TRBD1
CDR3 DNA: TGTGCCAGTAGTATCTTCGGGACAGGGTCCTACGAGCAGTACTTC
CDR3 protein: CASSIFGTGSYEQYF

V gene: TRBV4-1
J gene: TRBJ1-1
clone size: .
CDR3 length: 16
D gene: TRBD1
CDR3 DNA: TGCGCCAGCAGCCACGTTTACGGGACAGCCAACACTGAAGCTTTCTTT
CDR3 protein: CASSHVYGTANTEAFF

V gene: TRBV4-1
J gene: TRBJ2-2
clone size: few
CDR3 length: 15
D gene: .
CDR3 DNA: TGCGCCAGCAGCCGAGGAGGGGCGGGCACCGGGGAGCTGTTTTTT
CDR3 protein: CASSRGGAGTGELFF

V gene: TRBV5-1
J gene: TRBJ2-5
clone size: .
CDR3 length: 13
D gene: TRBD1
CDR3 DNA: TGCGCCAGCAGGAGACAGGGGAGGGAGACCCAGTACTTC
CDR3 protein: CASRRQGRETQYF

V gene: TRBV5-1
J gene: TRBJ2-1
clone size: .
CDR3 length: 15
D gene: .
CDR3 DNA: TGCGCCAGCAGCTTGGTAGCAGTAGTTTACAATGAGCAGTTCTTC
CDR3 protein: CASSLVAVVYNEQFF

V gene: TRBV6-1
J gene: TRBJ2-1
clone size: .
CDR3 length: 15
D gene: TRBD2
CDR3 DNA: TGTGCCAGCAGCGCTATAGCGGGAGGGTCCAATGAGCAGTTCTTC
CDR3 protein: CASSAIAGGSNEQFF

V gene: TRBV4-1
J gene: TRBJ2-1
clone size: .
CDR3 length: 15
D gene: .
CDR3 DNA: TGCGCCAGCAGCCAAGGTGCCGGGGACTACAATGAGCAGTTCTTC
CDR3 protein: CASSQGAGDYNEQFF

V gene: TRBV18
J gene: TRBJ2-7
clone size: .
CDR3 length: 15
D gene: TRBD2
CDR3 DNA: TGTGCCAGCTCAGCTTCTAGCGGGAGCGAGGTCGAGCAGTACTTC
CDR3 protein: CASSASSGSEVEQYF

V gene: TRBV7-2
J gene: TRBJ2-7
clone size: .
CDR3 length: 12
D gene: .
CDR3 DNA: TGTGCCAGCAGCTTCTCAGGAGGGGAGCAGTACTTC
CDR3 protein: CASSFSGGEQYF

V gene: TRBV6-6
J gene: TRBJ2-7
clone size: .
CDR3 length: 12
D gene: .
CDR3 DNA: TGTGCCAGCAGCCAGGGCCTTGCGGCGCAGTACTTC
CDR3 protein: CASSQGLAAQYF

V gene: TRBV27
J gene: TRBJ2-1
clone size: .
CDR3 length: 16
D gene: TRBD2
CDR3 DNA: TGTGCCAGCAGTTCCGGACTAGCGGGAGGTTACAATGAGCAGTTCTTC
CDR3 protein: CASSSGLAGGYNEQFF

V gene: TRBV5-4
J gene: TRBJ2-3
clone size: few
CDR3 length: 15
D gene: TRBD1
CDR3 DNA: TGTGCCAGCAGCCGAGGGACAGGGTCGTCAGATACGCAGTATTTT
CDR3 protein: CASSRGTGSSDTQYF

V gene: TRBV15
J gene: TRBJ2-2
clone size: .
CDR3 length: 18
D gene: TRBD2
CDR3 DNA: TGTGCCACCAGCAGAGTCCTAGCGGGAGCGTCGGGCACCGGGGAGCTGTTTTTT
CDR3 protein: CATSRVLAGASGTGELFF

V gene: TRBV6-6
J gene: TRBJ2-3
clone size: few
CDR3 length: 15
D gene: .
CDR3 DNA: TGTGCCAGCAGTTACACGGGGTTGGGCACAGATACGCAGTATTTT
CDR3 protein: CASSYTGLGTDTQYF

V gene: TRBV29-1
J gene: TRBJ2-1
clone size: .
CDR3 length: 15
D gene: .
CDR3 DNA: TGCAGCGTTGAAAGAGACAGTGGGATCTACAATGAGCAGTTCTTC
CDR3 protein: CSVERDSGIYNEQFF

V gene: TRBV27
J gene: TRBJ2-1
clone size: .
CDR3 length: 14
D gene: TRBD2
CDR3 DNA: TGTGCCAGCAGTTTAACGGGGGGAAGGAATGAGCAGTTCTTC
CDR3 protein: CASSLTGGRNEQFF

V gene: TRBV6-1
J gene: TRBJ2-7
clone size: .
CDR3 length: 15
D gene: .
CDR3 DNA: TGTGCCAGCAGTGAAGAGGTGAGAGGCTCCTACGAGCAGTACTTC
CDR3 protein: CASSEEVRGSYEQYF

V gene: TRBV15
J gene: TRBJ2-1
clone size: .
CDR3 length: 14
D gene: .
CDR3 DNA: TGTGCCACCAGCAGAGGCGGGATAGTAAATGAGCAGTTCTTC
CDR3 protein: CATSRGGIVNEQFF

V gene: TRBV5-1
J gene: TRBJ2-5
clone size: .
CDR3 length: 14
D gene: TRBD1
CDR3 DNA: TGCGCCAGCAGCCCCGGGACAGCTCAAGAGACCCAGTACTTC
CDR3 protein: CASSPGTAQETQYF

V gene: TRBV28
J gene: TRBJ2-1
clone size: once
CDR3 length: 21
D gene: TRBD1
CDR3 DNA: TGTGCCAGCAGTTTAAGGCTCCGGGACAGATATTTTCGTAGCTCCTACAATGAGCAGTTCTTC
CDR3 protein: CASSLRLRDRYFRSSYNEQFF

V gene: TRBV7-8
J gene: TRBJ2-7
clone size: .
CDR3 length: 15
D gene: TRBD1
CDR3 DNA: TGTGCCAGCAGCCGGCCGGACAGGAGCTCCTACGAGCAGTACTTC
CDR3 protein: CASSRPDRSSYEQYF